The following is a T cell receptor (beta chain) sequence with its context. The CDR3 runs to 14 residues. With V trimmed by 3 bases and J by 2 bases, 3 bases remained unmatched. Germline lookup yields CDR1 DFQATT and CDR2 SNEGSKA (reference sequence). In the study's own analysis: It was from reference gene primer amplification that nucleated cell counts were estimated. The data were produced by immunoSEQ multiplex PCR, yet TCRdb's version contains in-frame clones alone and is incomplete. That table furnishes V, J and clone size, whereas the DNA furnished D and trimming. The sample records tens of thousands of clones, around 77% being singletons. This specimen comes from a study of blood T cell repertoires in COVID-19. Looking at the study overall: The study drew acute and convalescent COVID-19 samples from the United States, Italy and Spain. T cells, B-cell-depleted T cells, or PBMCs provided the cDNA or gDNA that served as material.

The gene calls are TRBV20-1 and TRBJ2-7; 11 nucleotides match TRBD2. The sequence derives from a man older than 75 with active or convalescent COVID-19. Sequenced input: peripheral blood. The CDR3 DNA sequence: TGCAGTGCTAGTAGCGGGAGGGTCCCCTACGAGCAGTACTTC. Protein: CSASSGRVPYEQYF.